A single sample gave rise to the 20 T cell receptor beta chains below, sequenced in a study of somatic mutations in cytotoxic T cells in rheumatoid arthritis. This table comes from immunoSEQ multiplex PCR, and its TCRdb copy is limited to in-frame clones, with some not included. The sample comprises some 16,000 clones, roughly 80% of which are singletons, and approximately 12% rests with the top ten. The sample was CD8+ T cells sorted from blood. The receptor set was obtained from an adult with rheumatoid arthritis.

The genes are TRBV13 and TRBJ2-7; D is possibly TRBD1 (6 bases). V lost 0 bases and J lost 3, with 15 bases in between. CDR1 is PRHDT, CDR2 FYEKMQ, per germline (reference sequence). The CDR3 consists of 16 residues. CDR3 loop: CASSLGPGDILYEQYV. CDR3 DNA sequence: TGTGCCAGCAGCTTAGGGCCAGGGGATATCCTCTACGAGCAGTACGTC.

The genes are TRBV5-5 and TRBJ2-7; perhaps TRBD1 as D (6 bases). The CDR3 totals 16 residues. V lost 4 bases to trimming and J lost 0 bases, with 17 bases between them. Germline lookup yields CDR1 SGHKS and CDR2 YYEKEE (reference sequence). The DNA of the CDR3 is TGTGCCAGCAGCACCGTAGGACAGCCTGTCTCCTACGAGCAGTACGTC. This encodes CASSTVGQPVSYEQYV.

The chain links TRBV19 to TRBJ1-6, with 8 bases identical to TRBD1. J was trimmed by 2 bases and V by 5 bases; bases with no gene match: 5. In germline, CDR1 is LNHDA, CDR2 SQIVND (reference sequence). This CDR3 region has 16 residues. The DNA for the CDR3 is TGTGCCAGTAGTGGGCAGGGGGCCACCTATAATTCACCCCTCCACTTT. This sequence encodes CASSGQGATYNSPLHF. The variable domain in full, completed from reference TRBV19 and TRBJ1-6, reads DGGITQSPKYLFRKEGQNVTLSCEQNLNHDAMYWYRQDPGQGLRLIYYSQIVNDFQKGDIAEGYSVSREKKESFPLTVTSAQKNPTAFYLCASSGQGATYNSPLHFGNGTRLTVT.

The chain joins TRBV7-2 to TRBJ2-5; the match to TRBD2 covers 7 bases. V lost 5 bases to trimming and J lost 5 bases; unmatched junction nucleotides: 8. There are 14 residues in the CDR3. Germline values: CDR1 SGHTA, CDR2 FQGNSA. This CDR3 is CASSRTSVRETQYF. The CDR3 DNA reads TGTGCCAGCAGCCGTACTAGCGTGCGGGAGACCCAGTACTTC.

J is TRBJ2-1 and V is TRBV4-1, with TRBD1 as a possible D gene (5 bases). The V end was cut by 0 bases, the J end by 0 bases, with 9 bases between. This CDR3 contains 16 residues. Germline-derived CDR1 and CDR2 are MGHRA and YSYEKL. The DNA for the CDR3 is TGCGCCAGCAGCCAAGACAGGGCGAGCTCCTACAATGAGCAGTTCTTC. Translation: CASSQDRASSYNEQFF.

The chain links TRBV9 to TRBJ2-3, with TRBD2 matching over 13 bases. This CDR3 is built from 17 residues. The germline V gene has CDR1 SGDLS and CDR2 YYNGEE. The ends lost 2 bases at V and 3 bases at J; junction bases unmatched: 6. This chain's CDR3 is CASSVGLAGVVTDTQYF. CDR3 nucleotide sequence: TGTGCCAGCAGCGTCGGACTAGCGGGGGTAGTGACAGATACGCAGTATTTT.

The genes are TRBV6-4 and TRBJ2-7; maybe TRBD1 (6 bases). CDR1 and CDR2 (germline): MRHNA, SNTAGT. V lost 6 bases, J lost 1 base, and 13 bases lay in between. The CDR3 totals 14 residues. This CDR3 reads CASSTPGVSYEQYV. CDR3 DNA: TGTGCCAGCAGCACACCAGGGGTGTCCTACGAGCAGTACGTC.

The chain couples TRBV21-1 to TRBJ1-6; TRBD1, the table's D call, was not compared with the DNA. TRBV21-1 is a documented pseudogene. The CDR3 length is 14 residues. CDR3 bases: TGTGCCAGCAGCCCTCCGAAGAGAAGGGGACCCCTCCACTTT. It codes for CASSPPKRRGPLHF.

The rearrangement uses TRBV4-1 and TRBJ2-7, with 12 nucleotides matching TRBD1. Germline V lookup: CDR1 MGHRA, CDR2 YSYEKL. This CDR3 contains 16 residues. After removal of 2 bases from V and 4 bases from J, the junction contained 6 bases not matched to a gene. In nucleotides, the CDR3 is TGCGCCAGCAGCCAAATCGGGACAGGGGGCTGGTACGAGCAGTACTTC. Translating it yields CASSQIGTGGWYEQYF.

CDR3 in amino acids: CASGGPFEQYV. The DNA for the CDR3 is TGTGCCAGCGGAGGCCCTTTCGAGCAGTACGTC. This chain links TRBV6-1 with TRBJ2-7; possible D gene TRBD2, 5 bases. The ends were cut back, 8 bases at V and 6 bases at J, with 11 bases in the middle. Germline CDR1 reads MNHNS; CDR2 reads SASEGT. This CDR3 is built from 11 residues.

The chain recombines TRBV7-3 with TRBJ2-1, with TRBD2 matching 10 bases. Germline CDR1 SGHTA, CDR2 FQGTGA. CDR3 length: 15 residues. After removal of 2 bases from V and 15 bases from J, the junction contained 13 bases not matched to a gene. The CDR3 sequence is CASSLDTSGGGRLFF. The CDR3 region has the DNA TGTGCCAGCAGCTTAGATACGAGCGGGGGGGGCCGGTTGTTCTTC.

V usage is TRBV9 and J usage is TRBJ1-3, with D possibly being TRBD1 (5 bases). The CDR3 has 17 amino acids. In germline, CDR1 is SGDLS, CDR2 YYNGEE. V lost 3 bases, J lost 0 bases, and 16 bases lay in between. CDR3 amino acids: CASSAARDPSSGNTIYF. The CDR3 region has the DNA TGTGCCAGCAGCGCAGCCCGGGACCCAAGCTCTGGAAACACCATATATTTT.

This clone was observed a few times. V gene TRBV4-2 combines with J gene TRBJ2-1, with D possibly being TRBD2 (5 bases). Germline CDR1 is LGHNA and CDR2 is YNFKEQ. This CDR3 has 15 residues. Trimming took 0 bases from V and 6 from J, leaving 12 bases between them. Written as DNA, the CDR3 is TGTGCCAGCAGCCAAGAGGCCTCGGGGAGCAATGAGCAGTTCTTC. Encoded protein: CASSQEASGSNEQFF.

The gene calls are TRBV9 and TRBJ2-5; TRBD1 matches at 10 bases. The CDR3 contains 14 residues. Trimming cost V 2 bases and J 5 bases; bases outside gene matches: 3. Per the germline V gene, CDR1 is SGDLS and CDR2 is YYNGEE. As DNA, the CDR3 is TGTGCCAGCAGCGTGACAGGGGGCGGGGAGACCCAGTACTTC. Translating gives CASSVTGGGETQYF.

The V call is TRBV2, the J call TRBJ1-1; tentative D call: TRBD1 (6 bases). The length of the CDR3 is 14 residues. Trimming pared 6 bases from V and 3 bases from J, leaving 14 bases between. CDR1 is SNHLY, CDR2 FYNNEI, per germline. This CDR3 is CASSLGGWDTEAFF. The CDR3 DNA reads TGTGCCAGCAGCTTAGGGGGATGGGACACTGAAGCTTTCTTT.

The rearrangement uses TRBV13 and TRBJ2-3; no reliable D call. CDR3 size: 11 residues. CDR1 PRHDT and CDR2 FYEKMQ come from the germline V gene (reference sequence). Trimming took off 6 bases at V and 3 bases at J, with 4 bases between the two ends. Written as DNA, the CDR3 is TGTGCCAGCAGTCGGACAGATACGCAGTATTTT. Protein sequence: CASSRTDTQYF.

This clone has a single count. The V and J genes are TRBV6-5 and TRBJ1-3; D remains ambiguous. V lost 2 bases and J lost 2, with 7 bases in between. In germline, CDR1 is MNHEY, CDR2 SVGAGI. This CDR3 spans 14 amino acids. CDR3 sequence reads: CASSYRTPGNTIYF. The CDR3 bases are TGTGCCAGCAGTTACCGAACTCCTGGAAACACCATATATTTT.

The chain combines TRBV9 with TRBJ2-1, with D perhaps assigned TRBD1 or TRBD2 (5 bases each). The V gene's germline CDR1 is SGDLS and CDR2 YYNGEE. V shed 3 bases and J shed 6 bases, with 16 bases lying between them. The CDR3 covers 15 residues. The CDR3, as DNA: TGTGCCAGCAGCGGGGACCTTAGTTACGGCAATGAGCAGTTCTTC. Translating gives CASSGDLSYGNEQFF.

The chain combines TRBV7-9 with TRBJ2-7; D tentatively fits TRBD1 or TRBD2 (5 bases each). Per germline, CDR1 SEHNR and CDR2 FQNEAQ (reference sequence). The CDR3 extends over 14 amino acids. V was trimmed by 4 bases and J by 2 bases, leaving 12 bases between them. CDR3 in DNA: TGTGCCAGCAGCTCTCCCACGGGGCCCTACGAGCAGTACTTC. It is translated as CASSSPTGPYEQYF.

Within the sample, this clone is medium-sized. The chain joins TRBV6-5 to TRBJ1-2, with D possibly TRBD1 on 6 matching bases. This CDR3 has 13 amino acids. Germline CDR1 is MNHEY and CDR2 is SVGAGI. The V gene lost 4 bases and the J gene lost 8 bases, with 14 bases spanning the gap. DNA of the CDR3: TGTGCCAGCAGTTTAAGAGGGGGTAAGGGCTACACCTTC. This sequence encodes CASSLRGGKGYTF.